This TCR beta chain emerged from a study of breast tumors, draining lymph nodes, adjacent tissues. This clonotype was observed many times. MiXCR, applied by TCRdb to the multiplex PCR reads, yields one record per CDR3 protein. The data hold tens of thousands of distinct CDR3 sequences, with more than 20% observed a single time. What was sequenced was breast tumor tissue. The receptor was isolated from a female donor with breast cancer. Some clones in this sample may be carry-over from other donors' samples.

This chain's CDR3 is CASSLSGGPETQYF. In DNA, the CDR3 is TGTGCCAGCAGCTTAAGTGGGGGCCCAGAGACCCAGTACTTC. The V call is TRBV7-6, the J call TRBJ2-5, with a possible D match to TRBD1 (6 bases). Germline CDR1 is SGHVS and CDR2 is FNYEAQ. The CDR3 is 14 residues long. V lost 2 bases, J lost 4 bases, and 11 bases lay in between.